This is a list of T cell receptor beta chains from one sample in a study of T cells expressing NK-cell markers. Using the 5' RACE reads, TCRdb records one entry per CDR3 protein without DNA. This sample lists roughly 180,000 distinct CDR3 sequences; its ten largest clones have roughly 20%. The sequenced material came from blood T cells: a sorted CD56 or NKG2C T cell subset, CD4+ or CD8+ T cells, or bulk PBMC T cells (not recorded which). The receptors come from a woman aged 18 to 75 in good health. Both conserved end residues are part of each CDR3.

j_call v_call cdr3_aa
TRBJ2-7 TRBV4-1 CASSQDRGLGEQYF
TRBJ2-5 TRBV18 CASSRLPANTGLALSLQETQYF
TRBJ1-5 TRBV7-8 CASSLARQGNQPQHF
TRBJ2-1 TRBV5-1 CASSSLAGDPSYNEQFF
TRBJ2-7 TRBV7-2 CASTADRGYYEQYF
TRBJ2-6 TRBV20-1 CSARAPGRRSGANVLTF
TRBJ2-3 TRBV20-1 CSASGPGTDTQYF
TRBJ2-5 TRBV20-1 CSAAGDQETQYF
TRBJ1-3 TRBV5-1 CASSLAGEVAGNTIYF
TRBJ1-4 TRBV7-2 CASSSRTGYEKLFF
TRBJ2-5 TRBV7-3 CASSLLAGGPYQETQYF
TRBJ2-1 TRBV5-4 CASTPGVGGYNEQFF
TRBJ1-1 TRBV5-1 CASSLEVGVVWTEAFF
TRBJ2-1 TRBV5-6 CASSLWDKYNEQFF
TRBJ2-5 TRBV5-5 CASSLAFDRQETQYF